This T cell receptor (beta chain) was observed in a study of T cells after yellow fever vaccination. The germline CDR1 and CDR2 sequences are LGHNA and YSLEER. This CDR3 comprises 15 residues. Study-level points and caveats: Abundant clonotypes from the bulk population could get into FACS-sorted repertoires as contaminants. Clonotypes found in both CD4 and CD8 compartments made up a small share.

The TCR cDNA carried a universal primer site and UMIs from 5'RACE template switching. TCRdb re-called the 5' RACE reads with MiXCR, one entry per CDR3 protein. The data contain about 120,000 distinct CDR3 sequences, roughly 7.9% of them seen just once; the ten biggest clones take up 2.7%. Note on this clonotype: What it binds is not known. One base away lies a much larger clone, so this may be a sequencing read error.

This sample comprised CD4+ T cells sorted from PBMCs, obtained 45 days after the first yellow fever vaccination. The rearrangement links TRBV4-3 to TRBJ1-6, with D tentatively TRBD1 (5 bases). The sequence was obtained from a man aged 18 to 29 who received the YFV17D yellow fever vaccine. CDR3 DNA sequence: TGCGCCAGCAGCCAAGATAGGGGCAGTAATTCACACCTCCACTTT. Amino acids: CASSQDRGSNSHLHF.